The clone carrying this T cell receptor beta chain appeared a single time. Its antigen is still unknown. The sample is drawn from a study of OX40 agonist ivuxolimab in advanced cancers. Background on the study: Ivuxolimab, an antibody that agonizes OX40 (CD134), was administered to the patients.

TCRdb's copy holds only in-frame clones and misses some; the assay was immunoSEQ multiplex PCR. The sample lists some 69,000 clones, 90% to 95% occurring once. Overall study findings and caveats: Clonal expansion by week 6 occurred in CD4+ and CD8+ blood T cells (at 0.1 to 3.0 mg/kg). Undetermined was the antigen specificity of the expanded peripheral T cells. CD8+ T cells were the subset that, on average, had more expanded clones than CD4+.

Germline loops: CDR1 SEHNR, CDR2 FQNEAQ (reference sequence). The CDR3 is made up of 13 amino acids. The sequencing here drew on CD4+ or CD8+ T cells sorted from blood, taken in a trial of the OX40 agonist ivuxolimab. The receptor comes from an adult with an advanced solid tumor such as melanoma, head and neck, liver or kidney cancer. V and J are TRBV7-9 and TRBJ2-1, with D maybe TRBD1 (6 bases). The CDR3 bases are TGTGCTTCAACAGGGATCACCTACAATGAGCAGTTCTTC. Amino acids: CASTGITYNEQFF.